The 26 T cell receptor beta chains presented below share a single source sample, sequenced in a study of blood T cell repertoires in COVID-19. Only in-frame clones appear in the TCRdb table, and some are missing; sequencing was by immunoSEQ multiplex PCR. Among over 200,000 clones, around 89% were seen once, and the ten largest hold around 0.91%. The sample was peripheral blood. These receptors came from a woman between 40 and 55 years old who had recovered from COVID-19.

Here the CDR3 reads CATSDLRGGAETQYF. The CDR3 nucleotides are TGTGCCACCAGTGATTTGAGGGGGGGTGCGGAGACCCAGTACTTC. The rearrangement uses TRBV24-1 and TRBJ2-5; a weak D match, TRBD2 (7 bases). Trimming pared 0 bases from V and 5 bases from J, leaving 12 bases between. The CDR3 is made up of 15 amino acids. Germline V gives CDR1 KGHDR, CDR2 SFDVKD.

This clone occurred once. The V and J genes are TRBV18 and TRBJ2-7; 7 positions match TRBD1. V was clipped by 4 bases and J by 1 base; unmatched bases: 4. This CDR3 is built from 14 residues. Germline V gives CDR1 KGHSH, CDR2 LQKENI. The CDR3 spells CASSRGGGSYEQYF. CDR3 DNA sequence: TGTGCCAGCTCACGAGGGGGCGGATCCTACGAGCAGTACTTC.

The chain has TRBV6-5 and TRBJ2-3; D might be TRBD1 (6 bases). CDR3 length: 14 residues. Germline values: CDR1 MNHEY, CDR2 SVGAGI. V gave up 6 bases and J gave up 2 bases, with 12 bases separating them. CDR3 loop: CASSPRGSTDTQYF. CDR3 nucleotides: TGTGCCAGCAGCCCCAGGGGCTCCACAGATACGCAGTATTTT.

DNA of the CDR3: TGTGCCAGCAGCGGGACTAGCTTCGGCGGGGAGCTGTTTTTT. Its protein is CASSGTSFGGELFF. The chain has TRBV7-3 and TRBJ2-2, with TRBD2 matching over 9 bases. This CDR3 contains 14 residues. Trimming at V came to 5 bases and at J to 7 bases, leaving 5 bases not matched to a gene. Germline-derived CDR1 and CDR2 are SGHTA and FQGTGA.

V is TRBV30 and J is TRBJ2-2; 8 bases match TRBD1. Unmatched junction bases numbered 1, after V lost 3 bases and J lost 1 base. Germline values: CDR1 GTSNPN, CDR2 SVGIG (reference sequence). The CDR3 consists of 14 residues. The CDR3 DNA is TGTGCCTGGAGGGGGACAGGGAACACCGGGGAGCTGTTTTTT. Its protein product is CAWRGTGNTGELFF.

The CDR3 protein is CATSPGGLAKANEQFF. The CDR3 nucleotides are TGTGCCACCAGCCCGGGAGGGCTAGCAAAGGCCAATGAGCAGTTCTTC. This rearrangement joins TRBV15 to TRBJ2-1, with 8 bases aligning to TRBD2. V trimming: 5 bases; J trimming: 6 bases; junction bases outside the gene matches: 12. The CDR3 is 16 residues long. The V gene's germline CDR1 is LNHNV and CDR2 YYDKDF (reference sequence).

V gene TRBV19 combines with J gene TRBJ2-2; D is perhaps TRBD2 (6 bases). Germline loops: CDR1 LNHDA, CDR2 SQIVND (reference sequence). V lost 5 bases, J lost 0 bases, and 10 bases lay in between. The length of the CDR3 is 15 residues. The CDR3 region is CASSGAGPNTGELFF. The CDR3 DNA reads TGTGCCAGTAGTGGTGCGGGACCGAACACCGGGGAGCTGTTTTTT. Variable domain in full (rest from reference TRBV19 and TRBJ2-2): DGGITQSPKYLFRKEGQNVTLSCEQNLNHDAMYWYRQDPGQGLRLIYYSQIVNDFQKGDIAEGYSVSREKKESFPLTVTSAQKNPTAFYLCASSGAGPNTGELFFGEGSRLTVL.

The DNA of the CDR3 is TGTGCCAGCAGTTTCACCGGGGAGACCCAGTACTTC. Protein: CASSFTGETQYF. This chain joins TRBV27 and TRBJ2-5; D is unresolved. Trimming stripped 3 bases from V and 5 bases from J, with 7 bases between. CDR1 is MNHEY, CDR2 SMNVEV, per germline (reference sequence). This CDR3 has 12 residues.

The rearrangement uses TRBV6-5 and TRBJ1-2, with D hard to call. V lost 4 bases and J 8 bases, leaving 11 bases between the germline ends. CDR1 and CDR2 from the germline V gene are MNHEY and SVGAGI. The CDR3 runs 12 residues. CDR3 sequence (DNA): TGTGCCAGCAGTTCCCCCGGGAGGGGCTACACCTTC. It is translated as CASSSPGRGYTF.

This chain links TRBV6-1 with TRBJ1-6; TRBD1 might be the D (6 bases). Germline V gene sequence: CDR1 MNHNS, CDR2 SASEGT. V was shortened by 0 bases and J by 6 bases, with 15 bases between the two germline ends. This CDR3 comprises 17 residues. The CDR3 nucleotides read TGTGCCAGCAGTGAAGCGGCGGGGGGACAAAGTAATTCACCCCTCCACTTT. Translation: CASSEAAGGQSNSPLHF.

The chain couples TRBV15 to TRBJ1-1; D is undetermined. This CDR3 has 15 residues. Trimming removed 0 bases at V and 5 bases at J, with 13 bases between. Looked up from germline, CDR1 is LNHNV and CDR2 is YYDKDF (reference sequence). The DNA of the CDR3 is TGTGCCACCAGCAGAGATGGGGAGGGCTGGACTGAAGCTTTCTTT. Protein sequence: CATSRDGEGWTEAFF. The full variable domain, with the rest looked up from reference TRBV15 and TRBJ1-1, is DAMVIQNPRYQVTQFGKPVTLSCSQTLNHNVMYWYQQKSSQAPKLLFHYYDKDFNNEADTPDNFQSRRPNTSFCFLDIRSPGLGDTAMYLCATSRDGEGWTEAFFGQGTRLTVV.

The rearrangement uses TRBV7-6 and TRBJ2-7; TRBD1 is a possible D gene (7 bases). CDR1 SGHVS and CDR2 FNYEAQ come from the germline V gene. Deletions cut 5 bases from V and 4 bases from J, with 9 bases between. The CDR3 covers 12 residues. The CDR3, as DNA: TGTGCCAGCAGCGCAGGGGGGTACGAGCAGTACTTC. Residues: CASSAGGYEQYF.

The chain couples TRBV9 to TRBJ1-3; a weak D match, TRBD1 (6 bases). Germline V CDR1 and CDR2: SGDLS, YYNGEE. Trimming stripped 4 bases from V and 4 bases from J, with 12 bases between. This CDR3 contains 14 residues. Here the CDR3 DNA reads TGTGCCAGCAGCCCCCGAGGGGGAGGAAACACCATATATTTT. It is translated as CASSPRGGGNTIYF.

This chain joins TRBV6-5 and TRBJ2-7; 9 bases match TRBD1. This CDR3 spans 14 amino acids. The trim removed 6 bases at V and 3 bases at J, leaving 6 bases unmatched. Germline CDR1 MNHEY, CDR2 SVGAGI. The CDR3 sequence: CASSHRDRDYEQYF. CDR3 bases: TGTGCCAGCAGCCACCGGGACAGGGACTACGAGCAGTACTTC.

This chain links TRBV5-4 with TRBJ2-1; D is undetermined. The CDR3 contains 12 residues. V was trimmed by 2 bases and J by 9 bases, leaving 9 bases between them. Germline V gene sequence: CDR1 SGHNT, CDR2 YYREEE (reference sequence). The CDR3: CASSFPLGEQFF. The CDR3, as DNA: TGTGCCAGCAGCTTTCCCCTAGGTGAGCAGTTCTTC.

CDR3 coding DNA: TGTGCCAGCAGCTACAGGGGTGAGAGCACTGAAGCTTTCTTT. Translating it yields CASSYRGESTEAFF. V and J are TRBV5-4 and TRBJ1-1; TRBD1 matches 7 bases. The V segment lost 3 bases and the J segment 4 bases; nucleotides outside the gene matches: 6. The CDR3 totals 14 residues. CDR1 and CDR2 from the germline V gene are SGHNT and YYREEE (reference sequence).

This clone was seen a few times. The V call is TRBV19, the J call TRBJ1-5; unclear D gene. Germline-derived CDR1 and CDR2 are LNHDA and SQIVND (reference sequence). This CDR3 is built from 15 residues. Trimming removed 2 bases at V and 1 base at J, with 9 bases between. CDR3 residues: CASSITVSSNQPQHF. CDR3 sequence (DNA): TGTGCCAGTAGTATAACAGTGTCAAGCAATCAGCCCCAGCATTTT.

The chain is built from TRBV30 and TRBJ1-2; no reliable D call. The CDR3 extends over 12 amino acids. Deletions cut 0 bases from V and 4 bases from J, with 6 bases between. Germline CDR1 is GTSNPN and CDR2 is SVGIG (reference sequence). The CDR3 region has the DNA TGTGCCTGGAGTGTGACGGGCTATGGCTACACCTTC. Its protein product is CAWSVTGYGYTF.

The genes are TRBV6-5 and TRBJ1-6; D is possibly TRBD1 (5 bases). V was clipped by 8 bases and J by 9 bases, with 20 bases between them. This CDR3 comprises 15 residues. Germline V lookup: CDR1 MNHEY, CDR2 SVGAGI. The DNA for the CDR3 is TGTGCCAGCCACGGACGGGGGGATTTGGGTTCACCCCTCCACTTT. This gives the protein CASHGRGDLGSPLHF.

The rearrangement joins TRBV7-3 to TRBJ2-7, with 7 bases that match TRBD1. From germline, CDR1 is SGHTA and CDR2 FQGTGA. CDR3 length equals 15 residues. V shed 2 bases, J shed 2 bases, and the junction held 6 bases outside the gene matches. CDR3 sequence reads: CASSLAPRGPYEQYF. CDR3 DNA: TGTGCCAGCAGCTTAGCCCCGAGGGGGCCCTACGAGCAGTACTTC. Variable domain in full (rest from reference TRBV7-3 and TRBJ2-7): GAGVSQTPSNKVTEKGKYVELRCDPISGHTALYWYRQSLGQGPEFLIYFQGTGAADDSGLPNDRFFAVRPEGSVSTLKIQRTERGDSAVYLCASSLAPRGPYEQYFGPGTRLTVT.

The V and J genes are TRBV7-2 and TRBJ1-2, with D hard to call. The germline V and J ends were trimmed by 5 bases and 0 bases, with 13 bases remaining between them. CDR1 is SGHTA and CDR2 is FQGNSA in the germline V gene. This CDR3 spans 15 amino acids. CDR3 nucleotide sequence: TGTGCCAGCAGCCATCCGGTGCCCCCTAACTATGGCTACACCTTC. It is translated as CASSHPVPPNYGYTF.

The chain employs TRBV27 and TRBJ1-2; 7 nucleotides agree with TRBD1. CDR3 length: 17 amino acids. The V gene end was trimmed by 0 bases and the J gene end by 0 bases; junction bases not matched to a gene: 7. From germline, CDR1 is MNHEY and CDR2 SMNVEV (reference sequence). The CDR3 loop is CASSLSPTGNANYGYTF. DNA for the CDR3: TGTGCCAGCAGTTTATCCCCGACAGGGAACGCTAACTATGGCTACACCTTC.

V is TRBV4-3 and J is TRBJ1-1, with a weak D call TRBD1 (6 bases). V lost 5 bases to trimming and J lost 1 base, with 17 bases between them. The CDR3 is 16 amino acids. Germline V lookup: CDR1 LGHNA, CDR2 YSLEER. CDR3 residues: CASSTSFGQTNTEAFF. DNA for the CDR3: TGCGCCAGCAGCACAAGTTTTGGACAGACGAACACTGAAGCTTTCTTT.

The V call is TRBV4-3, the J call TRBJ1-5; D may be TRBD1 (6 bases). CDR1 LGHNA and CDR2 YSLEER come from the germline V gene. V dropped 1 base and J dropped 4 bases, with 11 bases sitting between them. The CDR3 runs 15 residues. The DNA of the CDR3 is TGCGCCAGCAGCCAAGGGAGGGGGGGTAATCAGCCCCAGCATTTT. Its translation: CASSQGRGGNQPQHF.

A single count supports this clone. The rearrangement joins TRBV5-6 to TRBJ2-5; TRBD1 might be the D (6 bases). The CDR3 is 13 amino acids. CDR1 is SGHDT, CDR2 YYEEEE, per germline. Trimming left V 0 bases short and J 4 bases short, with 7 bases between. The DNA for the CDR3 is TGTGCCAGCAGCTTGGCAGGGGTAGAGACCCAGTACTTC. It encodes CASSLAGVETQYF. Combining the CDR3 with reference TRBV5-6 and TRBJ2-5 gives the whole variable domain DAGVTQSPTHLIKTRGQQVTLRCSPKSGHDTVSWYQQALGQGPQFIFQYYEEEERQRGNFPDRFSGHQFPNYSSELNVNALLLGDSALYLCASSLAGVETQYFGPGTRLLVL.

The V and J genes are TRBV18 and TRBJ1-6, with a weak D call TRBD1 (5 bases). Trimming removed 3 bases at V and 2 bases at J, with 17 bases between. The germline V gene has CDR1 KGHSH and CDR2 LQKENI. The CDR3 contains 18 residues. For the CDR3, the DNA is TGTGCCAGCTCACCCACCATGGGGACGGGGGCCTATAATTCACCCCTCCACTTT. Encoded protein: CASSPTMGTGAYNSPLHF.